These 19 T cell receptor beta chains originate from one sample sequenced in a study of cytomegalovirus exposure and HLA in healthy donors (dated by TCRdb to 2016 to 2017). The library was made by the immunoSEQ multiplex PCR assay. For the multiplex PCR, a mixture combining 60 forward primers for TCR Vbeta segments and 13 reverse primers for TCR Jbeta segments was used. TCRdb limited this immuneACCESS table to in-frame rearrangements with V and J called. A share of clones is missing; checked studies link under half to unresolved V genes, and the rest is unexplained. Within this sample are 200,000 or so clones, with about three quarters of them counted one time only. The top ten clones comprise 1.5% to 2% of the sample. Sequencing was done on a sample of PBMCs. The source of these receptors is a man between 18 and 35 years old in good health and CMV-seronegative.

Written as DNA, the CDR3 is TGTGCCAGCAGCTTCGGGGGACAGGAACAGTACTTC. It yields the protein CASSFGGQEQYF. The chain links TRBV5-5 to TRBJ2-7, with TRBD1 identical over 8 bases. In germline, CDR1 is SGHKS, CDR2 YYEKEE (reference sequence). The CDR3 covers 12 residues. V was clipped by 2 bases and J by 10 bases; unmatched bases: 5.

This chain connects TRBV5-8 to TRBJ2-3; D is possibly TRBD2 (5 bases). Germline V gives CDR1 SGHTS, CDR2 YDEGEE. Trimming removed 3 bases at V and 5 bases at J, with 16 bases between. CDR3 length equals 15 residues. This chain's CDR3 is CASSSPITGLDTQYF. In DNA form, the CDR3 reads TGTGCCAGCAGCTCACCAATCACTGGACTAGATACGCAGTATTTT.

This clone has only a few counts. This chain connects TRBV30 to TRBJ1-1, with D tentatively TRBD1 (6 bases). Trimming left V 8 bases short and J 3 bases short, with 10 bases between. The CDR3 runs 11 residues. Germline CDR1 GTSNPN, CDR2 SVGIG (reference sequence). CDR3 DNA: TGTGCCCAACAGGGTTACACTGAAGCTTTCTTT. This translates into CAQQGYTEAFF.

The CDR3 spells CATSPGGVSSQETQYF. The CDR3 DNA sequence: TGTGCCACCAGCCCCGGCGGGGTGTCTAGTCAAGAGACCCAGTACTTC. This chain uses TRBV15 with TRBJ2-5, with D perhaps matching TRBD2 (6 bases). Trimming stripped 5 bases from V and 2 bases from J, with 18 bases between. Germline V lookup: CDR1 LNHNV, CDR2 YYDKDF (reference sequence). CDR3 length: 16 residues.

The genes are TRBV27 and TRBJ2-7, with 11 bases fitting TRBD2. V shed 3 bases and J 3 bases; nucleotides not matched to a gene: 4. Looked up from germline, CDR1 is MNHEY and CDR2 is SMNVEV (reference sequence). This CDR3 is 15 amino acids long. The chain's CDR3 is CASSFISGGDYEQYF. The CDR3 DNA follows: TGTGCCAGCAGTTTCATTAGCGGGGGGGACTACGAGCAGTACTTC.

On this clone: At one end, the junction sequence differs from germline, possibly due to a read error. J is TRBJ2-5 and V is TRBV7-7; TRBD2 aligns across 14 bases. CDR1 SSHAT and CDR2 FNYEAQ come from the germline V gene (reference sequence). This CDR3 region has 18 residues. CDR3 DNA sequence: TGTGCTAGCAGCACAGGACTAGCGGGGGGTGATGGCGGAGAGACCCAGTACTTC. Its protein is CASSTGLAGGDGGETQYF. Looking up the rest from reference TRBV7-7 and TRBJ2-5 gives the full variable domain: GAGVSQSPRYKVTKRGQDVTLRCDPISSHATLYWYQQALGQGPEFLTYFNYEAQPDKSGLPSDRFSAERPEGSISTLTIQRTEQRDSAMYRCASSTGLAGGDGGETQYFGPGTRLLVL.

The rearrangement uses TRBV7-6 and TRBJ2-7; 10 bases line up with TRBD1. In germline, CDR1 is SGHVS, CDR2 FNYEAQ. The trim removed 5 bases at V and 6 bases at J, leaving 10 bases unmatched. The CDR3 extends over 15 amino acids. The CDR3 sequence is CASSDQGTGEREQYF. For the CDR3, the DNA is TGTGCCAGCAGCGACCAGGGGACAGGGGAACGCGAGCAGTACTTC. Variable domain in full (rest from reference TRBV7-6 and TRBJ2-7): GAGVSQSPRYKVTKRGQDVALRCDPISGHVSLYWYRQALGQGPEFLTYFNYEAQQDKSGLPNDRFSAERPEGSISTLTIQRTEQRDSAMYRCASSDQGTGEREQYFGPGTRLTVT.

V is TRBV27 and J is TRBJ2-7; weak D call: TRBD1 (6 bases). Germline lookup yields CDR1 MNHEY and CDR2 SMNVEV (reference sequence). The CDR3 covers 14 residues. Trimming left V 8 bases short and J 3 bases short, with 17 bases between. The CDR3 DNA reads TGTGCCAGCCGCAGGGGAACTTCTGACTACGAGCAGTACTTC. This sequence encodes CASRRGTSDYEQYF.

The chain's CDR3 is CASSHDRAGTGELFF. CDR3 in DNA: TGTGCCAGCAGCCATGACAGGGCCGGCACCGGGGAGCTGTTTTTT. The V call is TRBV7-9, the J call TRBJ2-2; TRBD1 agrees at 7 bases. The CDR3 has 15 residues. J gave up 4 bases and V 5 bases, and 7 bases lay outside the gene matches. Germline V CDR1 and CDR2: SEHNR, FQNEAQ (reference sequence).

The gene calls are TRBV2 and TRBJ1-4; 7 bases align to TRBD1. The germline CDR1 and CDR2 sequences are SNHLY and FYNNEI. The CDR3 has 13 residues. The J segment lost 4 bases and the V segment lost 8 bases, leaving 4 bases of the junction unmatched. CDR3 residues: CASGAGGNEKLFF. CDR3 coding DNA: TGTGCCAGCGGGGCAGGGGGTAATGAAAAACTGTTTTTT.

The rearrangement joins TRBV28 to TRBJ2-4, with 7 bases lining up with TRBD1. V was clipped by 5 bases and J by 0 bases; unmatched bases: 10. Germline V CDR1 and CDR2: MDHEN, SYDVKM. This CDR3 has 17 residues. CDR3 nucleotide sequence: TGTGCCAGCAGTGGTACGGACAGGTCCCTAGCCAAAAACATTCAGTACTTC. Its protein product is CASSGTDRSLAKNIQYF.

This chain joins TRBV7-9 and TRBJ1-2; 11 nucleotides align to TRBD1. The CDR3 contains 15 residues. Per germline, CDR1 SEHNR and CDR2 FQNEAQ (reference sequence). J gave up 7 bases and V 0 bases, and 4 bases lay outside the gene matches. In nucleotides, the CDR3 is TGTGCCAGCAGCTTAGCCCGGACAGGGGGCCTTGGCTACACCTTC. It yields the protein CASSLARTGGLGYTF.

In its sample, this clone was seen a few times. The rearrangement joins TRBV7-2 to TRBJ2-7, with D possibly matching TRBD2 (6 bases). This CDR3 contains 14 residues. Deletions cut 2 bases from V and 5 bases from J, with 13 bases between. Germline V gene sequence: CDR1 SGHTA, CDR2 FQGNSA. CDR3 bases: TGTGCCAGCAGCTTAAATTGGGGGGTTGACGAGCAGTACTTC. Translation: CASSLNWGVDEQYF.

V and J are TRBV5-6 and TRBJ2-2; TRBD1 might be the D (6 bases). The V gene lost 1 base and the J gene lost 4 bases, with 14 bases spanning the gap. CDR3 length: 16 amino acids. Germline V gene sequence: CDR1 SGHDT, CDR2 YYEEEE. The CDR3 here is CASSLQLTGGTGELFF. CDR3 nucleotide sequence: TGTGCCAGCAGCTTGCAGCTGACAGGAGGCACCGGGGAGCTGTTTTTT.

The chain employs TRBV4-3 and TRBJ2-5, with 8 positions matching TRBD2. CDR3 length equals 15 residues. Trimming took 6 bases from V and 5 from J; bases not matched to a gene: 11. Germline V CDR1 and CDR2: LGHNA, YSLEER. This CDR3 is CASRLAGGREETQYF. The CDR3 DNA is TGCGCCAGCAGGCTGGCGGGAGGAAGGGAGGAGACCCAGTACTTC.

The V gene is TRBV10-1, the J gene TRBJ2-5; 8 bases align to TRBD1. The J segment lost 3 bases and the V segment lost 6 bases, leaving 0 bases of the junction unmatched. The CDR3 is 12 residues long. The germline CDR1 and CDR2 sequences are WNHNN and SYGVQD (reference sequence). This CDR3 is CASRTGEETQYF. The CDR3 coding sequence is TGCGCCAGCAGGACAGGGGAAGAGACCCAGTACTTC.

This clone was seen once. The chain couples TRBV4-3 to TRBJ1-3; D unclear. The CDR3 contains 16 residues. The germline gives CDR1 LGHNA, CDR2 YSLEER. V lost 0 bases to trimming and J lost 3 bases, with 12 bases between them. In nucleotides, the CDR3 is TGCGCCAGCAGCCAAGAGGCGGGGAAGGGTGGAAACACCATATATTTT. Its protein product is CASSQEAGKGGNTIYF.

The chain has TRBV9 and TRBJ2-1; 10 bases align to TRBD2. The CDR3 runs to 16 residues. From germline, CDR1 is SGDLS and CDR2 YYNGEE. V was pared by 4 bases and J by 3 bases, with 7 bases of the junction left unmatched. The CDR3 DNA follows: TGTGCCAGCAGCCCCGCTAGCGGGAGTGTCTACAATGAGCAGTTCTTC. Translated, it gives CASSPASGSVYNEQFF. Combining the CDR3 with reference TRBV9 and TRBJ2-1 gives the whole variable domain DSGVTQTPKHLITATGQRVTLRCSPRSGDLSVYWYQQSLDQGLQFLIQYYNGEERAKGNILERFSAQQFPDLHSELNLSSLELGDSALYFCASSPASGSVYNEQFFGPGTRLTVL.

J is TRBJ2-4 and V is TRBV7-3; TRBD1 agrees at 11 bases. The V and J ends lost 7 bases and 1 base, in that order; junction bases with no gene match: 15. Per the germline V gene, CDR1 is SGHTA and CDR2 is FQGTGA. The CDR3 spans 19 residues. DNA of the CDR3: TGTGCCAGCACCGAGGAGCGGACAGGGGGCGAAGAGGCCAAAAACATTCAGTACTTC. Its translation: CASTEERTGGEEAKNIQYF.